The 10 T cell receptor beta chains below all came from one sample that was sequenced in a study of T cell clonality in common variable immunodeficiency. Broader study findings: Reportedly, TCR beta sequences from common variable immunodeficiency showed fewer deletions and N-nucleotide insertions.

The table came from immunoSEQ multiplex PCR; TCRdb's copy has only in-frame clones and leaves some out. The sample has 20,000 or so clones, none seen only once. The antigens these receptors bind are not known. Sequences were obtained from peripheral blood mononuclear cells. The receptors were sampled from a human donor with common variable immunodeficiency.

This clone was detected many times. The read ends 3 residues shy of where the CDR3 ends; the end is completed using the germline J gene. This sequence joins TRBV13 and TRBJ2-4; D possibly corresponds to TRBD2 (6 bases). CDR1 and CDR2 from the germline V gene are PRHDT and FYEKMQ (reference sequence). The CDR3 runs to 15 residues. With 2 bases removed from V and 0 bases from J, the gap between germline ends came to 8 bases. The CDR3 bases that were read are TGTGCCAGCAGCTTACCGGGACTAGCCAAAAACATT. Encoded protein: CASSLPGLAKNI. The CDR3 in full is CASSLPGLAKNIQYF.

This clone was found many times. The read stops 3 residues short of the end of the CDR3; the missing end is completed from the germline J gene. The rearrangement uses TRBV19 and TRBJ1-5; tentative D call: TRBD1 (6 bases). CDR3 size: 14 residues. Looked up from germline, CDR1 is LNHDA and CDR2 is SQIVND (reference sequence). Trimming stripped 4 bases from V and 3 bases from J, with 10 bases between. CDR3 DNA (partial): TGTGCCAGTAGTACGACAGGTATCAATCAGCCC. Amino acids: CASSTTGINQP. The full CDR3 protein reads CASSTTGINQPQHF.

This clone was seen many times. The read comes to an end 3 residues before the CDR3 does, leaving the germline J gene to fill in the end. The chain has TRBV2 and TRBJ2-3, with 9 positions matching TRBD2. Germline CDR1 SNHLY, CDR2 FYNNEI. V shed 10 bases and J 1 base; nucleotides not matched to a gene: 6. This CDR3 comprises 14 residues. The DNA read from the CDR3 is TGTGCCAACCTACAGCGGGAGGGCACAGATACG. It yields the protein CANLQREGTDT. The CDR3 as a whole reads CANLQREGTDTQYF.

The table lists this clone with a few counts. The read halts 3 residues ahead of the CDR3 end, with the missing end drawn from the germline J gene. The chain joins TRBV2 to TRBJ1-5; D is undetermined. This CDR3 has 12 amino acids. Trimming shortened V by 7 bases and J by 2 bases, and 6 bases separated the two germline ends. Germline V gene lookup returns CDR1 SNHLY and CDR2 FYNNEI. Partial CDR3 DNA: TGTGCCAGCAAAGGTGGCAATCAGCCC. Protein product: CASKGGNQP. From start to end, the CDR3 is CASKGGNQPQHF.

In this sample, this clone turned up many times. The missing CDR3 end, 3 residues past where the read stops, is filled in from the germline J gene. The chain employs TRBV6-1 and TRBJ2-3; possibly TRBD1 for D (5 bases). This CDR3 has 14 amino acids. V lost 2 bases and J lost 5, with 11 bases in between. CDR1 and CDR2 (germline): MNHNS, SASEGT. Here the CDR3 reads CASSEQGTRDTQYF. CDR3 DNA, as far as it was read: TGTGCCAGCAGTGAACAGGGTACGCGAGATACG.

There are a few counts of this clone. The read ends 3 residues early relative to the CDR3; the germline J gene fills the gap. The chain links TRBV7-9 to TRBJ2-5; D is perhaps TRBD2 (5 bases). Germline values: CDR1 SEHNR, CDR2 FQNEAQ (reference sequence). There are 14 residues in the CDR3. The ends were cut back, 5 bases at V and 5 bases at J, with 15 bases in the middle. This CDR3 reads CASSLVGTGETQYF. The sequenced part of the CDR3 DNA is TGTGCCAGCAGCCTTGTCGGTACGGGGGAGACC.

In its sample, this clone was seen a few times. The CDR3 is cut off 3 residues early in the read; its end comes from the germline J gene. The rearrangement joins TRBV5-1 to TRBJ2-7; 11 positions match TRBD1. The V gene end was trimmed by 1 base and the J gene end by 5 bases; junction bases not matched to a gene: 2. Germline CDR1 reads SGHRS; CDR2 reads YFSETQ. The CDR3 totals 14 residues. CDR3: CASSLRDRGDEQYF. The sequenced CDR3 bases are TGCGCCAGCAGCTTGAGGGACAGGGGGGACGAG.

This clone was recorded many times. The read comes to an end 3 residues before the CDR3 does, leaving the germline J gene to fill in the end. The chain has TRBV5-4 and TRBJ2-7; a possible D gene is TRBD2 (5 bases). Germline V CDR1 and CDR2: SGHNT, YYREEE (reference sequence). CDR3 length: 12 amino acids. V was pared by 3 bases and J by 6 bases, with 10 bases between. The CDR3 spells CASSSLAAEQYF. The covered CDR3 bases are TGTGCCAGCAGCTCCCTAGCCGCCGAG.

This clone was found many times. The read ends 3 residues early relative to the CDR3; the germline J gene fills the gap. The chain is built from TRBV20-1 and TRBJ2-7; 8 nucleotides align to TRBD2. CDR1 and CDR2 (germline): DFQATT, SNEGSKA (reference sequence). Trimming at V came to 6 bases and at J to 6 bases, leaving 7 bases not matched to a gene. This CDR3 region has 12 residues. The CDR3 loop reads CSAGGDPAEQYF. The CDR3 DNA, read in part, is TGCAGTGCCGGGGGGGACCCGGCCGAG.

This clone was detected a few times. The observed sequence ends 3 residues before the CDR3 terminus, with the missing tail filled in from the germline J gene. The J gene is TRBJ2-6, the V gene TRBV19, with a weak D call TRBD1 (5 bases). Looked up from germline, CDR1 is LNHDA and CDR2 is SQIVND (reference sequence). V shed 5 bases and J shed 7 bases, with 15 bases lying between them. This CDR3 is built from 15 residues. CDR3 loop: CASSDSFWGANVLTF. The sequenced part of the CDR3 DNA is TGTGCCAGTAGTGACAGTTTCTGGGGCGCCAACGTC. The full variable domain, its missing parts supplied by reference TRBV19 and TRBJ2-6, is DGGITQSPKYLFRKEGQNVTLSCEQNLNHDAMYWYRQDPGQGLRLIYYSQIVNDFQKGDIAEGYSVSREKKESFPLTVTSAQKNPTAFYLCASSDSFWGANVLTFGAGSRLTVL.